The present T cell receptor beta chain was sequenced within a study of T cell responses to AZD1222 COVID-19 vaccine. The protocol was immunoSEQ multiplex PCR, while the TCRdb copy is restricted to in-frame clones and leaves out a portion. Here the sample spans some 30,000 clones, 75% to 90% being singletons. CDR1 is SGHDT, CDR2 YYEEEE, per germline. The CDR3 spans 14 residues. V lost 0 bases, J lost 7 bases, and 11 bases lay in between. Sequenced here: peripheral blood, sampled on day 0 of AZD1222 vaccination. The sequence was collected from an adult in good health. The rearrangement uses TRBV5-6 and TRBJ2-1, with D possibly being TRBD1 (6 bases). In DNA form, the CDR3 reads TGTGCCAGCAGCTTGGCCAAAGGGACAAATGAGCAGTTCTTC. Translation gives CASSLAKGTNEQFF.